The next 25 T cell receptor beta chains were all read from a single sample in a study of blood T cell repertoires in COVID-19. Here immunoSEQ multiplex PCR was the method, and the copy in TCRdb shows in-frame clones only, minus some. Of about 250,000 clones in the sample, around four fifths were seen once. Sequencing input: peripheral blood. All receptors derive from a man aged 35-49 years with active or convalescent COVID-19.

The chain recombines TRBV21-1 with TRBJ1-2. TRBV21-1 is classified as a pseudogene. This CDR3 spans 16 amino acids. The CDR3 coding sequence is TGTGCCAGCAGCAAGGGAGGCGTGGGCAGTAACTATGGCTACACCTTC. Protein product: CASSKGGVGSNYGYTF.

The rearrangement links TRBV6-1 to TRBJ1-1, with 9 positions matching TRBD1. Germline values: CDR1 MNHNS, CDR2 SASEGT. V dropped 1 base and J dropped 11; count of bases not matched to a gene: 8. This CDR3 spans 14 amino acids. This CDR3 reads CASSEVTGGLWAFF. The CDR3 DNA reads as TGTGCCAGCAGTGAAGTGACAGGGGGTCTTTGGGCTTTCTTT.

The chain links TRBV7-2 to TRBJ1-2; 7 nucleotides align to TRBD1. The germline CDR1 and CDR2 sequences are SGHTA and FQGNSA. CDR3 length: 14 amino acids. Trimming took 3 bases from V and 3 from J; bases not matched to a gene: 4. The CDR3 protein is CASSFPGTDYGYTF. As DNA, the CDR3 is TGTGCCAGCAGCTTTCCCGGGACAGACTATGGCTACACCTTC.

The count of this clone is one. CDR3 in amino acids: CASSWTEFNSPLHF. DNA of the CDR3: TGTGCCAGCAGTTGGACAGAATTCAATTCACCCCTCCACTTT. The rearrangement links TRBV27 to TRBJ1-6, with D possibly TRBD1 on 6 matching bases. This CDR3 spans 14 amino acids. CDR1 is MNHEY, CDR2 SMNVEV, per germline (reference sequence). The V gene lost 4 bases and the J gene lost 7 bases, with 11 bases spanning the gap.

CDR3 nucleotide sequence: TGTGCCAGCAGTGAATATCGGGGGGGCACTGAAGCTTTCTTT. Translating it yields CASSEYRGGTEAFF. The V gene is TRBV25-1, the J gene TRBJ1-1; tentative D call: TRBD1 (5 bases). Germline V gives CDR1 MGHDK, CDR2 SYGVNS. With 0 bases removed from V and 4 bases from J, the gap between germline ends came to 9 bases. The CDR3 covers 14 residues.

The V and J genes are TRBV2 and TRBJ1-1; D remains unclear. The CDR3 extends over 12 amino acids. Germline CDR1 and CDR2: SNHLY and FYNNEI. Trimming removed 3 bases at V and 11 bases at J, with 13 bases between. CDR3 protein: CASSEIGVGAFF. CDR3 nucleotides: TGTGCCAGCAGTGAGATTGGTGTTGGCGCTTTCTTT.

The rearrangement uses TRBV30 and TRBJ2-1; 10 nucleotides match TRBD2. V shed 7 bases, J shed 4 bases, and the junction held 4 bases outside the gene matches. Germline V gene lookup returns CDR1 GTSNPN and CDR2 SVGIG (reference sequence). CDR3 length: 13 residues. The CDR3 sequence: CASRTSGYNEQFF. CDR3 sequence (DNA): TGTGCCTCCCGGACTAGCGGATACAATGAGCAGTTCTTC.

The chain couples TRBV7-2 to TRBJ1-2; D is possibly TRBD1 (6 bases). This CDR3 has 13 amino acids. CDR1 and CDR2 (germline): SGHTA, FQGNSA. Trimming removed 2 bases from V and 4 bases from J, with 8 bases in between. The CDR3 here is CASSLTDSYGYTF. The CDR3 DNA reads TGTGCCAGCAGCTTAACGGACAGCTATGGCTACACCTTC.

A remark on this clone: In the same sample, other DNA sequences code for this CDR3. The chain links TRBV11-3 to TRBJ2-7, with 8 positions matching TRBD1. The CDR3 is 16 residues long. With V trimmed by 0 bases and J by 5 bases, 9 bases remained unmatched. Germline CDR1 is SGHNT and CDR2 is YENEEA. CDR3 bases: TGTGCCAGCAGCTTAGATCTCGGGGCAGGGGGCCACGAGCAGTACTTC. It codes for CASSLDLGAGGHEQYF.

V is TRBV5-6 and J is TRBJ1-2, with D unclear. The CDR3 runs 13 residues. V dropped 4 bases and J dropped 6 bases, with 13 bases sitting between them. Germline V gene sequence: CDR1 SGHDT, CDR2 YYEEEE. The chain's CDR3 is CASSPTWQDGYTF. CDR3 sequence (DNA): TGTGCCAGCAGCCCTACTTGGCAGGATGGCTACACCTTC. The variable domain in full, with the rest retrieved from reference TRBV5-6 and TRBJ1-2, is DAGVTQSPTHLIKTRGQQVTLRCSPKSGHDTVSWYQQALGQGPQFIFQYYEEEERQRGNFPDRFSGHQFPNYSSELNVNALLLGDSALYLCASSPTWQDGYTFGSGTRLTVV.

This clone was counted between two and nine times. This chain joins TRBV6-5 and TRBJ1-2; 9 nucleotides agree with TRBD1. Per the germline V gene, CDR1 is MNHEY and CDR2 is SVGAGI. The CDR3 spans 11 residues. The V and J ends lost 11 bases and 7 bases, in that order; junction bases with no gene match: 5. CDR3 sequence: CAGGTGLGYTF. CDR3 nucleotide sequence: TGTGCCGGAGGGACAGGGCTTGGCTACACCTTC.

The V call is TRBV2, the J call TRBJ2-5; 7 positions match TRBD1. J was trimmed by 4 bases and V by 4 bases; bases with no gene match: 3. Germline-derived CDR1 and CDR2 are SNHLY and FYNNEI. The CDR3 is 13 residues long. The CDR3, as DNA: TGTGCCAGCAGTGGAACAGGGGTAGAGACCCAGTACTTC. It translates to CASSGTGVETQYF.

This CDR3 is CASSQEETGLLFF. DNA for the CDR3: TGTGCCAGCAGCCAAGAAGAGACAGGGCTCCTGTTTTTT. This rearrangement joins TRBV3-1 (or the pseudogene TRBV3-2) to TRBJ2-2; 7 nucleotides match TRBD1. The CDR3 consists of 13 residues. V gave up 0 bases and J gave up 14 bases; unmatched junction bases: 6. The V gene's germline CDR1 is LGHDT and CDR2 YNNKEL (reference sequence).

The chain is built from TRBV6-5 and TRBJ1-6; 8 bases line up with TRBD1. Germline loops: CDR1 MNHEY, CDR2 SVGAGI. J was trimmed by 0 bases and V by 4 bases; bases with no gene match: 2. The CDR3 runs 16 residues. The CDR3 DNA is TGTGCCAGCAGTTTAGGACAGGGCTCCTATAATTCACCCCTCCACTTT. As protein: CASSLGQGSYNSPLHF.

The chain links TRBV10-3 to TRBJ2-7; 9 nucleotides line up with TRBD2. Per germline, CDR1 ENHRY and CDR2 SYGVKD. This CDR3 region has 14 residues. The junction had 4 bases not matched to a gene; V was cut back by 5 bases and J by 2 bases. The CDR3 protein is CAISSAGGPYEQYF. CDR3 bases: TGTGCCATCAGTTCTGCGGGAGGGCCCTACGAGCAGTACTTC.

The V and J genes are TRBV7-3 and TRBJ2-1; 11 bases align to TRBD2. Germline V CDR1 and CDR2: SGHTA, FQGTGA. The CDR3 covers 21 residues. V gave up 1 base and J gave up 8 bases; unmatched junction bases: 22. The CDR3 DNA sequence: TGTGCCAGCAGCTTAAAGGCGTGGGGGAATAGCGGGAGGGCAAAGGTGGATGAGCAGTTCTTC. It yields the protein CASSLKAWGNSGRAKVDEQFF.

The rearrangement links TRBV6-7 to TRBJ1-1, with D tentatively TRBD1 (6 bases). TRBV6-7 is marked as an open reading frame, function uncertain. The CDR3 spans 12 residues. The ends were cut back, 5 bases at V and 6 bases at J, with 10 bases in the middle. The CDR3 bases are TGTGCCAGCAGTAGGACAGATTCTGAAGCTTTCTTT. Translation: CASSRTDSEAFF.

The chain couples TRBV4-1 to TRBJ2-2, with D hard to call. V lost 2 bases to trimming and J lost 8 bases, with 12 bases between them. The CDR3 consists of 14 residues. Germline V CDR1 and CDR2: MGHRA, YSYEKL. The CDR3 DNA follows: TGCGCCAGCAGCCAACCCGGTATGTCGGGGGAGCTGTTTTTT. Translation: CASSQPGMSGELFF.

This chain links TRBV29-1 with TRBJ2-1, with 8 bases that match TRBD1. V lost 3 bases and J lost 5; bases outside the gene matches: 12. Germline V CDR1 and CDR2: SQVTM, ANQGSEA. The CDR3 contains 16 residues. The DNA for the CDR3 is TGCAGCGTTGACGCGATGGACAGGGCGAAGAACAATGAGCAGTTCTTC. It yields the protein CSVDAMDRAKNNEQFF.

J is TRBJ1-4 and V is TRBV7-9, with TRBD1 matching over 11 bases. The CDR3 loop spans 16 amino acids. Trimming cost V 2 bases and J 7 bases; bases outside gene matches: 6. Germline V lookup: CDR1 SEHNR, CDR2 FQNEAQ (reference sequence). CDR3 sequence (DNA): TGTGCCAGCAGCTTACTGGTGGACAGGGGGCTTGAAAAACTGTTTTTT. Residues: CASSLLVDRGLEKLFF.

The chain employs TRBV12-5 and TRBJ2-1; TRBD2 matches at 10 bases. Trimming at V came to 1 base and at J to 10 bases, leaving 7 bases not matched to a gene. This CDR3 has 15 amino acids. Germline V gene lookup returns CDR1 LGHNT and CDR2 FRNRAP. The CDR3 loop is CASGLGSSGRPEQFF. The CDR3 nucleotides read TGTGCTAGTGGTTTGGGGAGTAGCGGGAGGCCGGAGCAGTTCTTC. The full variable domain, rest sourced from reference TRBV12-5 and TRBJ2-1, is DARVTQTPRHKVTEMGQEVTMRCQPILGHNTVFWYRQTMMQGLELLAYFRNRAPLDDSGMPKDRFSAEMPDATLATLKIQPSEPRDSAVYFCASGLGSSGRPEQFFGPGTRLTVL.

The chain recombines TRBV5-1 with TRBJ1-1, with 7 nucleotides matching TRBD1. This CDR3 has 14 residues. V shed 1 base, J shed 3 bases, and the junction held 3 bases outside the gene matches. Germline CDR1 and CDR2: SGHRS and YFSETQ. In DNA form, the CDR3 reads TGCGCCAGCAGCTTGACAGGGGACGACACTGAAGCTTTCTTT. This codes for CASSLTGDDTEAFF.

The rearrangement links TRBV30 to TRBJ2-1; 9 positions match TRBD1. V lost 5 bases, J lost 7 bases, and 3 bases stayed unmatched. The CDR3 spans 12 residues. CDR1 is GTSNPN, CDR2 SVGIG, per germline (reference sequence). This CDR3 reads CAWDRGENEQFF. CDR3 in DNA: TGTGCCTGGGACAGGGGGGAGAATGAGCAGTTCTTC.

V usage is TRBV6-5 and J usage is TRBJ1-4, with D maybe TRBD1 (5 bases). Between the trimmed V and J ends, which lost 7 bases and 4 bases, there was a span of 13 bases. The germline gives CDR1 MNHEY, CDR2 SVGAGI. This CDR3 comprises 14 residues. The CDR3 DNA sequence: TGTGCCAGCATCTCGGGGGACTTTAATGAAAAACTGTTTTTT. It yields the protein CASISGDFNEKLFF.

V gene TRBV30 combines with J gene TRBJ1-6; D is ambiguous. Trimming left V 3 bases short and J 7 bases short, with 7 bases between. This CDR3 comprises 12 residues. From germline, CDR1 is GTSNPN and CDR2 SVGIG (reference sequence). The CDR3 DNA sequence: TGTGCCTGGAGCAAGGAGAATTCACCCCTCCACTTT. This codes for CAWSKENSPLHF.